This TCR beta chain was recovered during a study (dated by TCRdb to the mid-2010s). Background on the whole study: Whether tumor-infiltrating Tregs in breast cancer are recruited from blood Tregs or converted in situ from other CD4+ T cell subsets was tested. Overall study results and their limits: Tumor memory CD4+ T cell TCR gene usage clustered with blood and lymph node memory CD4+ cells and lymph node naive CD4+ cells. Tumor-infiltrating Treg TCR alpha and beta sequences overlapped most with tumor naive CD4+ T cells, then with blood naive CD4+ T cells. Validation in the larger cohort was restricted to a single TCR beta V-J rearrangement rather than whole repertoires.

Inclusive of the bounding cysteine and phenylalanine, the CDR3 is 14 residues long. Only the CDR3 part of the read is kept: 42 bases, read in frame from the first base. V was cut back by 4 bases and J by 3 bases, leaving a gap of 12 bases between them. From a lookup of the germline V gene, CDR1 and CDR2 are MNHNS and SASEGT. Memory CD4+ T cells were isolated as CD4+CD45RO+CD25- cells. Tregs, naive and memory CD4+ T cells from tumor, blood and ipsilateral draining lymph nodes of five breast cancer patients underwent full-length TCR alpha and beta sequencing. Tumor tissue, along with lymph nodes from ipsilateral axillary dissection, was perfused with PBS, minced, and then digested using collagenase I and hyaluronidase. Ficoll density gradient centrifugation was used to isolate mononuclear cells from lymph nodes or from 50 to 60 ml of peripheral blood. FACS confirmed that the sorted cell populations were more than 90% pure.

This clonotype was observed a few times. The antigen it recognizes is unknown. Per-base quality was not reported, and no clone a single base away is much larger than it. Full-length TCR variable regions were amplified by 5' RACE PCR with constant-region reverse primers, and semi-nested PCR with Nested Universal Primer A was subsequently performed. Using the ReliaPrep RNA Cell Miniprep System, total RNA was extracted, and the SMARTer RACE 5'/3' Kit was then used to reverse transcribe the RNA into 5'RACE-ready cDNA. Multiplex adaptors were used to barcode full-length TCR alpha and beta libraries, and the barcoded libraries were sequenced on an Illumina MiSeq. On the study's bioinformatics: For each of nine subset-tissue groups, sequencing data from the five patients were pooled, and the groups were then compared using unsupervised clustering of TCR gene usage. Repertoire similarity was calculated with the Morisita-Horn index, weighting shared sequences by their contribution to each repertoire. TCRdb reprocessed the public reads (quality trimming at Q25 with fastp, clone calling with MiXCR) and kept in-frame beta chains. All rows with the same CDR3 protein become a single entry with the most common DNA and genes. TCRdb, not the original authors, processed these V and J calls. This sample holds tens of thousands of distinct CDR3 sequences; roughly 23% were observed only once. Together, the top ten hold approximately 3.1% of the sample.

The sequence was obtained from a female donor with breast cancer. The chain is made from TRBV6-1 and TRBJ1-1, with TRBD1 perhaps the D gene, on 5 matching bases. The sequenced material came from memory CD4+ T cells sorted from a lymph node. The sample's cell subset or site, from its label and the paper: memory CD4+ T cells, CD4+CD45RO+CD25-. The nucleotide sequence reads TGTGCCAGCAGTGCACGCTGGGGGGACACTGAAGCTTTCTTT. It specifies CASSARWGDTEAFF.